This TCR beta chain was identified during a study of control samples from healthy donors and cancer patients (dated by TCRdb to about 2020). In the germline V gene, CDR1 corresponds to SGHVS and CDR2 to FQNEAQ. V loses 0 bases, J loses 12 bases, and the germline ends lie 11 bases apart. From cysteine to phenylalanine, the CDR3 is 13 amino acids long. Of all the DNA, just the CDR3 is kept, 39 bases in frame from base 1. For this clone: There is no known antigen for this receptor. Per-base quality was not reported, and no clone a single base away is much larger than it.

The library was generated by the immunoSEQ multiplex PCR assay. The clones in this table, taken by TCRdb from immuneACCESS, are in-frame only. Not every clone is retained; where verified, under half of the shortfall comes from an unresolved V gene, and the cause of the rest is unknown. The table for this sample lists roughly 120,000 clones; around 89% of them were counted only once. The ten top clones hold 17% of the sample. The clonotype was recovered from a woman between 50 and 59 years old in good health. This receptor chain uses TRBV7-8 and TRBJ1-4; TRBD1 is a weak D gene call, 5 bases matching. Sequenced: blood. CDR3 region: CASSLAPGSELFF. The nucleotide sequence is given as TGTGCCAGCAGCTTAGCCCCAGGGTCGGAACTGTTTTTT.